The 13 T cell receptor beta chains in this list originate from one sample, sequenced in a study of CD8+ T cells in alopecia areata. RNA, once extracted, was reverse transcribed into cDNA for use as the sequencing template. Generated by immunoSEQ multiplex PCR, the TCRdb table keeps only in-frame clones and is missing some. Of 60,000 to 65,000 clones listed, about 40% are singletons. Sequencing was done on a sample of NKG2D-low CD8+ T cells sorted from blood. The receptors shown here come from a human donor with alopecia areata.

This clone was seen more than once but under ten times. This rearrangement joins TRBV4-2 to TRBJ2-7; 7 bases align to TRBD1. The CDR3 has 13 residues. Germline CDR1 LGHNA, CDR2 YNFKEQ. V lost 4 bases and J lost 2; bases outside the gene matches: 2. In DNA, the CDR3 is TGTGCCAGCAGCCCGGGACAGACCTACGAGCAGTACTTC. It translates to CASSPGQTYEQYF.

This clone has more than one count but fewer than ten. This chain connects TRBV15 to TRBJ2-1; 7 bases align to TRBD2. V lost 1 base to trimming and J lost 7 bases; unmatched junction nucleotides: 1. Per germline, CDR1 LNHNV and CDR2 YYDKDF (reference sequence). The CDR3 totals 13 residues. The CDR3 region is CATSRAGRNEQFF. The DNA for the CDR3 is TGTGCCACCAGCAGAGCCGGGAGGAATGAGCAGTTCTTC.

The chain links TRBV4-3 to TRBJ2-2; D remains unclear. The germline V gene encodes CDR1 LGHNA and CDR2 YSLEER. This CDR3 has 13 amino acids. Trimming took off 0 bases at V and 6 bases at J, with 5 bases between the two ends. The CDR3 DNA reads as TGCGCCAGCAGCCAAGATTTTTCCGGGGAGCTGTTTTTT. Its protein product is CASSQDFSGELFF.

V and J are TRBV6-4 and TRBJ2-6, with D possibly matching TRBD2 (5 bases). The CDR3 length is 18 residues. Per germline, CDR1 MRHNA and CDR2 SNTAGT. V dropped 0 bases and J dropped 1 base, with 13 bases sitting between them. CDR3 nucleotide sequence: TGTGCCAGCAGTGACTCGCAACTAGGTCTTTCTGGGGCCAACGTCCTGACTTTC. As protein: CASSDSQLGLSGANVLTF.

This clone has more than one count but fewer than ten. The chain carries TRBV29-1 and TRBJ2-2; TRBD2 matches at 8 bases. The germline gives CDR1 SQVTM, CDR2 ANQGSEA. The CDR3 loop spans 14 amino acids. V lost 3 bases, J lost 1 base, and 1 base stayed unmatched. CDR3 in DNA: TGCAGCGTTGAGAGCGGGAGGAACACCGGGGAGCTGTTTTTT. This codes for CSVESGRNTGELFF.

This clone was picked up a small number of times. With only one base between it and a far larger clone, this is likely a read error. The V call is TRBV4-3, the J call TRBJ2-7; maybe TRBD2 (7 bases). The CDR3 contains 19 residues. Trimming stripped 1 base from V and 0 bases from J, with 22 bases between. Germline lookup yields CDR1 LGHNA and CDR2 YSLEER. DNA for the CDR3: TGCGCCAGCAGCCAAGGGTGGGTCGAAGGGGGGGGGCCCTCCTACGAGCAGTACTTC. This translates into CASSQGWVEGGGPSYEQYF.

This rearrangement joins TRBV7-6 to TRBJ2-7; D ambiguous. V was trimmed by 5 bases and J by 6 bases, leaving 20 bases between them. CDR3 length: 15 residues. Germline V lookup: CDR1 SGHVS, CDR2 FNYEAQ. Here the CDR3 reads CASSPRTTDAVEQYF. The CDR3 DNA reads as TGTGCCAGCAGCCCCCGGACCACCGACGCCGTCGAGCAGTACTTC.

V and J are TRBV7-8 and TRBJ2-5; 8 bases agree with TRBD2. The CDR3 sequence is 16 residues long. J lost 5 bases, V lost 5 bases, and 13 bases had no gene match. CDR1 is SGHVS, CDR2 FQNEAQ, per germline. CDR3 sequence: CASSPGERGLVETQYF. In DNA form, the CDR3 reads TGTGCCAGCAGCCCAGGCGAGCGGGGGTTGGTGGAGACCCAGTACTTC.

This clone was seen only a few times. This chain joins TRBV7-9 and TRBJ2-3; 13 bases map to TRBD2. J was trimmed by 5 bases and V by 5 bases; bases with no gene match: 10. The germline V gene has CDR1 SEHNR and CDR2 FQNEAQ (reference sequence). This CDR3 comprises 17 residues. The CDR3 coding sequence is TGTGCCAGCAGCGACACTAGCGGGGGGGCGATGGGAGATACGCAGTATTTT. This gives the protein CASSDTSGGAMGDTQYF.

The chain employs TRBV7-9 and TRBJ2-5; D is perhaps TRBD1 or TRBD2 (5 bases each). V lost 7 bases and J 4 bases, leaving 13 bases between the germline ends. The CDR3 has 13 amino acids. CDR1 is SEHNR, CDR2 FQNEAQ, per germline (reference sequence). The CDR3 sequence is CASTPGPRETQYF. DNA for the CDR3: TGTGCCAGCACCCCGGGACCTCGAGAGACCCAGTACTTC.

The chain couples TRBV6-5 to TRBJ2-3; D gene unclear. Per the germline V gene, CDR1 is MNHEY and CDR2 is SVGAGI. This CDR3 contains 13 residues. Trimming took 2 bases from V and 5 from J, leaving 8 bases between them. The CDR3 DNA follows: TGTGCCAGCAGTTACCTGGACGGAGATACGCAGTATTTT. Translating it yields CASSYLDGDTQYF.

The chain couples TRBV27 to TRBJ2-7; no clear D. V was pared by 2 bases and J by 6 bases, with 5 bases between. This CDR3 contains 11 residues. Germline V gene data show CDR1 as MNHEY and CDR2 as SMNVEV (reference sequence). The CDR3 protein is CASSLGSEQYF. DNA of the CDR3: TGTGCCAGCAGTTTAGGCAGCGAGCAGTACTTC.

The rearrangement joins TRBV6-5 to TRBJ2-6; D is perhaps TRBD1 (5 bases). Trimming removed 4 bases from V and 2 bases from J, with 9 bases in between. Per the germline V gene, CDR1 is MNHEY and CDR2 is SVGAGI. This CDR3 region has 15 residues. CDR3 DNA sequence: TGTGCCAGCAGTTGGATGACAGCTGGGGCCAACGTCCTGACTTTC. Translation: CASSWMTAGANVLTF.